This entry lists 20 T cell receptor beta chains sequenced from one sample in a study of a mutant IDH1 vaccine in newly diagnosed glioma. These TCRs are of unknown antigen specificity. TCRdb's copy holds only in-frame clones and misses some; the assay was immunoSEQ multiplex PCR. The sample shows under 70,000 clones, approximately 82% of them seen only once. Time point specified: week 5, during vaccination. Doses of 300 ug of mutant IDH1 20-mer peptide were given with topical imiquimod. The source material was PBMCs, sampled from a glioma patient whose treatment included an IDH1 peptide vaccine. The receptors were gathered from a man aged 25-45 years with glioma.

The V gene is TRBV5-1, the J gene TRBJ1-2, with D uncertain. The CDR3 consists of 13 residues. Trimming stripped 7 bases from V and 0 bases from J, with 10 bases between. The germline CDR1 and CDR2 sequences are SGHRS and YFSETQ. The CDR3 loop reads CASRLDPNYGYTF. The CDR3 coding sequence is TGCGCCAGCCGCCTGGATCCTAACTATGGCTACACCTTC.

V gene TRBV28 combines with J gene TRBJ2-5; D may correspond to TRBD1 or TRBD2 (5 bases each). Looked up from germline, CDR1 is MDHEN and CDR2 is SYDVKM. V was trimmed by 6 bases and J by 5 bases, leaving 25 bases between them. The CDR3 sequence is 17 residues long. In DNA, the CDR3 is TGTGCCAGCAGCCCGCCTTGGGGACGGGTAAGGTGGGAGACCCAGTACTTC. Translating gives CASSPPWGRVRWETQYF.

The J gene is TRBJ2-1, the V gene TRBV5-4; D may be TRBD1 (7 bases). The CDR3 is 16 residues long. The V end was cut by 3 bases, the J end by 0 bases, with 13 bases between. Germline-derived CDR1 and CDR2 are SGHNT and YYREEE (reference sequence). The CDR3 loop is CASSSVQGGSYNEQFF. CDR3 DNA: TGTGCCAGCAGCTCCGTTCAGGGGGGCTCCTACAATGAGCAGTTCTTC. The full variable domain, with the rest looked up from reference TRBV5-4 and TRBJ2-1, is ETGVTQSPTHLIKTRGQQVTLRCSSQSGHNTVSWYQQALGQGPQFIFQYYREEENGRGNFPPRFSGLQFPNYSSELNVNALELDDSALYLCASSSVQGGSYNEQFFGPGTRLTVL.

The chain employs TRBV27 and TRBJ2-7; weak D call: TRBD2 (5 bases). Germline CDR1 MNHEY, CDR2 SMNVEV (reference sequence). Trimming cost V 6 bases and J 8 bases, with 17 bases left between them. The CDR3 runs 13 residues. The chain's CDR3 is CASRVGSRIKQYF. The CDR3 nucleotides read TGTGCCAGCAGGGTGGGGAGCCGGATTAAGCAGTACTTC.

V is TRBV6-6 and J is TRBJ1-3; D gene unclear. The length of the CDR3 is 15 residues. V was pared by 6 bases and J by 2 bases, with 14 bases between. CDR1 and CDR2 from the germline V gene are MNHNY and SVGAGI (reference sequence). CDR3 amino acids: CASSRSPAAGNTIYF. In nucleotides, the CDR3 is TGTGCCAGCAGCCGAAGTCCGGCGGCTGGAAACACCATATATTTT.

The chain uses TRBV7-8 and TRBJ1-5; maybe TRBD1 (5 bases). CDR3 length equals 14 residues. Trimming removed 7 bases from V and 9 bases from J, with 19 bases in between. Germline-derived CDR1 and CDR2 are SGHVS and FQNEAQ. The CDR3 loop is CASTLSGGPGPQHF. The CDR3 DNA sequence: TGTGCCAGCACCCTGAGTGGGGGTCCTGGGCCCCAGCATTTT.

The chain links TRBV14 to TRBJ1-2; 11 bases align to TRBD1. V lost 2 bases, J lost 4 bases, and 6 bases stayed unmatched. Per the germline V gene, CDR1 is SGHDN and CDR2 is FVKESK. The CDR3 sequence is 16 residues long. The CDR3 region has the DNA TGTGCCAGCAGCCAACACTCCGGGACAGGGGGCTATGGCTACACCTTC. It codes for CASSQHSGTGGYGYTF. The full variable domain, with the rest looked up from reference TRBV14 and TRBJ1-2, is EAGVTQFPSHSVIEKGQTVTLRCDPISGHDNLYWYRRVMGKEIKFLLHFVKESKQDESGMPNNRFLAERTGGTYSTLKVQPAELEDSGVYFCASSQHSGTGGYGYTFGSGTRLTVV.

This clone was picked up a small number of times. The chain links TRBV18 to TRBJ1-1, with unresolved D. This CDR3 comprises 13 residues. Trimming pared 4 bases from V and 1 base from J, leaving 7 bases between. Germline V gene data show CDR1 as KGHSH and CDR2 as LQKENI. CDR3 in amino acids: CASSLLENTEAFF. The CDR3 nucleotides read TGTGCCAGCTCACTGTTGGAGAACACTGAAGCTTTCTTT.

V usage is TRBV13 and J usage is TRBJ2-1; the match to TRBD1 covers 7 bases. The trim removed 5 bases at V and 3 bases at J, leaving 13 bases unmatched. CDR1 PRHDT and CDR2 FYEKMQ come from the germline V gene (reference sequence). The CDR3 is 17 amino acids. The CDR3 reads CASSPQSGTVGYNEQFF. The DNA of the CDR3 is TGTGCCAGCAGCCCCCAGTCCGGGACAGTCGGCTACAATGAGCAGTTCTTC.

This rearrangement joins TRBV15 to TRBJ2-3, with 8 bases aligning to TRBD1. The length of the CDR3 is 15 residues. The J segment lost 2 bases and the V segment lost 8 bases, leaving 9 bases of the junction unmatched. CDR1 is LNHNV and CDR2 is YYDKDF in the germline V gene (reference sequence). CDR3: CATQQGAQTTDTQYF. CDR3 bases: TGTGCCACCCAGCAGGGGGCGCAAACCACAGATACGCAGTATTTT.

The table lists this clone with a few counts. The chain is built from TRBV10-1 and TRBJ2-3, with 10 positions matching TRBD2. Germline trimming cut 4 bases from V and 2 bases from J; bases unmatched to any gene: 3. CDR1 WNHNN and CDR2 SYGVQD come from the germline V gene (reference sequence). The CDR3 is 15 amino acids. The CDR3 region has the DNA TGCGCCAGCAGTGCCGGGACTAGCGACACAGATACGCAGTATTTT. Translating it yields CASSAGTSDTDTQYF.

The chain has TRBV23-1 and TRBJ2-7; D tentatively reads TRBD1 or TRBD2 (5 bases each). TRBV23-1 is an open reading frame, and its role is uncertain. Trimming pared 6 bases from V and 5 bases from J, leaving 17 bases between. This CDR3 is 14 amino acids long. CDR3 protein: CASSHRDGRDEQYF. CDR3 nucleotide sequence: TGCGCCAGCAGCCACCGGGACGGACGGGACGAGCAGTACTTC.

This chain links TRBV4-1 with TRBJ2-7; TRBD1 might be the D (6 bases). Germline loops: CDR1 MGHRA, CDR2 YSYEKL. Trimming removed 4 bases at V and 6 bases at J, with 19 bases between. The CDR3 contains 15 residues. Written as DNA, the CDR3 is TGCGCCAGCAGCCCAAGACCTGACAGGACCTCCGAGCAGTACTTC. Amino acid sequence: CASSPRPDRTSEQYF.

The J gene is TRBJ1-4, the V gene TRBV29-1; possibly TRBD1 for D (5 bases). The V end lost 7 bases, the J end lost 8 bases, and 17 bases lay between the germline ends. CDR3 length: 13 residues. In germline, CDR1 is SQVTM, CDR2 ANQGSEA. CDR3 bases: TGCAGCGGCCAACCCACGGGGGGAGAAAAACTGTTTTTT. This translates into CSGQPTGGEKLFF. The full variable domain, in which reference TRBV29-1 and TRBJ1-4 provide the parts outside the CDR3, is SAVISQKPSRDICQRGTSLTIQCQVDSQVTMMFWYRQQPGQSLTLIATANQGSEATYESGFVIDKFPISRPNLTFSTLTVSNMSPEDSSIYLCSGQPTGGEKLFFGSGTQLSVL.

This chain links TRBV29-1 with TRBJ1-1, with D unclear. Germline values: CDR1 SQVTM, CDR2 ANQGSEA. The CDR3 consists of 13 residues. V was shortened by 2 bases and J by 3 bases, with 10 bases between the two germline ends. CDR3 residues: CSVESDADTEAFF. The CDR3 nucleotides read TGCAGCGTTGAATCCGATGCGGACACTGAAGCTTTCTTT.

This sequence joins TRBV27 and TRBJ1-6; D is ambiguous. The CDR3 covers 16 residues. Germline V lookup: CDR1 MNHEY, CDR2 SMNVEV (reference sequence). Trimming stripped 0 bases from V and 9 bases from J, with 15 bases between. The CDR3 is CASSLSTGSGVSPLHF. As DNA, the CDR3 is TGTGCCAGCAGTTTATCGACGGGGAGTGGGGTTTCACCCCTCCACTTT.

The chain joins TRBV2 to TRBJ1-2; a weak D match, TRBD1 (5 bases). The V and J ends lost 7 bases and 8 bases respectively, with 11 bases between them. The CDR3 has 11 amino acids. Germline V gives CDR1 SNHLY, CDR2 FYNNEI. The CDR3 is CASKVKGGYTF. CDR3 nucleotides: TGTGCCAGCAAGGTGAAGGGGGGCTACACCTTC.

The chain couples TRBV6-5 to TRBJ2-1; D not resolved. CDR3 length equals 14 residues. Germline lookup yields CDR1 MNHEY and CDR2 SVGAGI. The V and J ends lost 4 bases and 5 bases respectively, with 12 bases between them. This CDR3 is CASSSIKANNEQFF. DNA for the CDR3: TGTGCCAGCAGTTCGATAAAGGCTAACAATGAGCAGTTCTTC.

This rearrangement joins TRBV18 to TRBJ2-3, with unresolved D. The CDR3 extends over 12 amino acids. V shed 2 bases and J shed 6 bases, with 6 bases lying between them. From germline, CDR1 is KGHSH and CDR2 LQKENI. Here the CDR3 reads CASSPIADTQYF. CDR3 sequence (DNA): TGTGCCAGCTCACCAATCGCGGATACGCAGTATTTT.

The chain combines TRBV28 with TRBJ1-1; 7 positions agree with TRBD1. The CDR3 length is 14 residues. The ends lost 4 bases at V and 8 bases at J; junction bases unmatched: 10. The V gene's germline CDR1 is MDHEN and CDR2 SYDVKM. For the CDR3, the DNA is TGTGCCAGCAGTTACCTAACGACAGGGCGGGAAGCTTTCTTT. It translates to CASSYLTTGREAFF.